In its sample, the clone carrying this T cell receptor (beta chain) was seen once. Per the original methods: Estimated nucleated cell counts came from reference gene primer amplification. TCRdb keeps only in-frame clones here, not all; method: immunoSEQ multiplex PCR. The V and J calls and clone size come from that table; D and trimming were worked out from the DNA. The table lists some 70,000 clones, 80% to 90% of them singletons, with 2.3% in the top ten. This sample stems from a study of blood T cell repertoires in COVID-19. Background on the study: Italy, Spain and the United States were the sources of the convalescent and acute COVID-19 samples. T cells, B-cell-depleted T cells, or PBMCs provided the cDNA or gDNA that served as material.

This CDR3 has 15 amino acids. Trimming removed 1 base from V and 2 bases from J, with 12 bases in between. Germline loops: CDR1 SGHAT, CDR2 FQNNGV. The chain joins TRBV11-2 to TRBJ2-7, with a weak D call TRBD1 (6 bases). Input material: peripheral blood. This clonotype was obtained from a human donor in a cohort sampled during active COVID-19. The CDR3 bases are TGTGCCAGCAGCTTAGTTTCCAGGGGCCCCTACGAGCAGTACTTC. It translates to CASSLVSRGPYEQYF.